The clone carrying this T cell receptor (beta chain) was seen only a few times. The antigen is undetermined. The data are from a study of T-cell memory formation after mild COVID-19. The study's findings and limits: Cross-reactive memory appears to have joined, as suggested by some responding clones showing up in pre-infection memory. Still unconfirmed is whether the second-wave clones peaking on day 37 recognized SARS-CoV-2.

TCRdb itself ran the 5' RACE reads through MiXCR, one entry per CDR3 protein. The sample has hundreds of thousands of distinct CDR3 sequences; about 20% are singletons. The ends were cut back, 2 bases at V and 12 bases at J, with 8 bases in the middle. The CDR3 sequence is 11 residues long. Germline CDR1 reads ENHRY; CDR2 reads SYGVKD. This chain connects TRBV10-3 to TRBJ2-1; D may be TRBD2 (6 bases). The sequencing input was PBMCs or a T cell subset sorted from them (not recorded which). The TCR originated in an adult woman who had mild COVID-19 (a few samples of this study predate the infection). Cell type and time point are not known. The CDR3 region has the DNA TGTGCCATCAGTGAGGGGGGAGGGCAGTTCTTC. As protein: CAISEGGGQFF.